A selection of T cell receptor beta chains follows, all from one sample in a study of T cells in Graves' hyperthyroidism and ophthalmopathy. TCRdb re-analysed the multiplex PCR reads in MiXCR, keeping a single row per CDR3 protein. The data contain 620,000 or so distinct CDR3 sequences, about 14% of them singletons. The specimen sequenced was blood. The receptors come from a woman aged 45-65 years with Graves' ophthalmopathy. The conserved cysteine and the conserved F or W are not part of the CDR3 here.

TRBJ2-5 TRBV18 ASARGLGQETQY
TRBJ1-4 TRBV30 AWGGATSRATNEKLF
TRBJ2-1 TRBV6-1 ASSPPLASTYNEQF
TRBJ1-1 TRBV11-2 ASSFRATNTEAF
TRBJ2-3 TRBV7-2 ASSIPSGSINTQY
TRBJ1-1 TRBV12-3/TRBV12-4 ASISGKNTGAF
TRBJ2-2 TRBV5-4 ASSLGHSTGELL
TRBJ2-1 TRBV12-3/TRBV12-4 ASSVSVGGSGITWRETHEQL
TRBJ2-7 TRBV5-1 ASRVAGQGVASGYEQY
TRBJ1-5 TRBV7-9 ASSFDTEHGQPQH
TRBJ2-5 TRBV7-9 ASSTNQETQY
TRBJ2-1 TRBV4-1 ASSQDRGTGVASGRFNEQF
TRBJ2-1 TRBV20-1 SASAPTSGTNEQF
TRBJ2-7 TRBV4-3 ASSPVPGGPDEQY
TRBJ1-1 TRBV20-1 SARAQGAGNTEAF
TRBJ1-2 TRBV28 ASSLRDRVWNGYT
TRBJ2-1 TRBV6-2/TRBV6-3 ASSYEGAILPYNEQF
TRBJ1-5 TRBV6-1 ASSRGQGRRGGGQPQH
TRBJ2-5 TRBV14 ASSSRTGSRLETQY
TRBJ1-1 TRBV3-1 ASSQGAVPNTEAF
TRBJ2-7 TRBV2 ASSEAGRGGYEQY
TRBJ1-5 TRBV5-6 ASSLEGAGNQPQH
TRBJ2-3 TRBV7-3 ASSLNSGNTQY
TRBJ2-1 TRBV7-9 ASSYQQGVDNEQF
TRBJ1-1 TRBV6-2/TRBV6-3 ASRSSPGPNEAF
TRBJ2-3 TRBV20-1 SARDVGRSNTDTQY
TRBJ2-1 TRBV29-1 SAYRGREQF
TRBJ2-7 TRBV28 ASREDRQWRFSNPYEQY
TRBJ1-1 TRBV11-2 ASSPGQWNTEAF
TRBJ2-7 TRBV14 ASSPRGTGEYEQY
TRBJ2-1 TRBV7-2 ASSPQGLAGIHEQF
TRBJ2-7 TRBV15 ATSLNVFGETGAEQY
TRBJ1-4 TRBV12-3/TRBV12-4 ASSLVEGESRKLF
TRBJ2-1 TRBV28 ASSFGAGGHSYNEQF
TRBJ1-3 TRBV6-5 ASSYSRSSGNTIY
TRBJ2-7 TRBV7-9 ASSQPGTSYYEQY
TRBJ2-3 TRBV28 ASSPPAGRGTDTQY
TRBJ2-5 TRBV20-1 SARSDRDKGGPQETQY
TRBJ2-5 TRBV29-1 SVEGAAGETQY
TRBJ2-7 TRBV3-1 ASSQVGGSSYEQY
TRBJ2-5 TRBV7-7 ASSLIGETQY
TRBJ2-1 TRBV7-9 ASTIAAKSRYNEQF
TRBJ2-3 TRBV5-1 ASSLGQHFTDTQY
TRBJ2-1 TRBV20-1 SARTSGRYEQF
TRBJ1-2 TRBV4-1 ASSHETGGYT
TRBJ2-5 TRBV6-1 ASSAPPPTSGRLVQETQY
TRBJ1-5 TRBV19 ASSTGTRNQPQH
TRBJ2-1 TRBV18 ASSPNTGLAGNNEQF
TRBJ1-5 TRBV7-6 ASSSLAGDYSNQPQH
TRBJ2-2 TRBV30 AWSGSAGELF
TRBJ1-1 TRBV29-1 SVGNRVFAEAF
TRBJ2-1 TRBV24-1 ATSAERKGSQF
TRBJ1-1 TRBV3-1 ASSQESPETEAF
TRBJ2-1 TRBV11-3 ASSNGQGSYNEQF
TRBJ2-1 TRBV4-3 ASSQVVVTSGGRNEQF
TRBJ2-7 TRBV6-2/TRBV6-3 ASSKTSGRYEQY
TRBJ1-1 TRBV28 ASSYFGNTEAF
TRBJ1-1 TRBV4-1 ASSQEGGFRTEAF
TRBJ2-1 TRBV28 AGGRAYNEQF
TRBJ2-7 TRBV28 ASRLGGGYEQY